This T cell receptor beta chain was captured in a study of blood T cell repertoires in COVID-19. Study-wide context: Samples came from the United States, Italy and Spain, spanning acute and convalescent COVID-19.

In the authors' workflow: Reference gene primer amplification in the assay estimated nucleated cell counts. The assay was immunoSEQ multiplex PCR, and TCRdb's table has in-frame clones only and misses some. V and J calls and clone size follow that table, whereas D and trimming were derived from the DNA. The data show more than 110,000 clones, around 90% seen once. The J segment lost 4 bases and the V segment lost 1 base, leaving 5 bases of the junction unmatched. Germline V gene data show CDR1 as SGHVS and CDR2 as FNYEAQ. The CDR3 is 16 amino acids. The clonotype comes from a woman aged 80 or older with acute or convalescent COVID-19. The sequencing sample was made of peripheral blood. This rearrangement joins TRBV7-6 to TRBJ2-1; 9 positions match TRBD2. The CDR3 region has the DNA TGTGCCAGCAGCTTAGGGCTAGCGGGGACGTACAATGAGCAGTTCTTC. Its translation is CASSLGLAGTYNEQFF.